This record concerns one T cell receptor beta chain sequence. Antigen: not known. The germline V gene encodes CDR1 PRHDT and CDR2 FYEKMQ (reference sequence). Trimming took off 1 base at V and 0 bases at J, with 7 bases between the two ends. The CDR3 consists of 15 residues. These data belong to a study of beta chain features in type 1 diabetes. Study-wide points: The influence of HLA type on TCRB rearrangement stayed undetermined.

Markers CD45RO/CCR7/CD25/CD127/CD95/CD27 served to sort CD4+ naive, central memory, regulatory and stem cell-like memory cells. cDNA synthesis used the whole RNA isolate, giving expressed TCRB sequences. Naive, central memory and regulatory T cell samples averaged about 3.5 million reads. Using immunoSEQ multiplex PCR, the repertoire was profiled, and TCRdb retains in-frame clones only, with some absent. The repertoire consists of around 200,000 clones, with less than 15% occurring once and the leading ten covering 0.6% to 0.8%. This TCR came from a woman aged 18-29 years in good health. V and J are TRBV13 and TRBJ2-4; no definite D call. Sequencing used central memory CD4+ T cells from blood. In DNA form, the CDR3 reads TGTGCCAGCAGCTTAGTTGGGCGAGCCAAAAACATTCAGTACTTC. Its translation: CASSLVGRAKNIQYF. Looking up the rest from reference TRBV13 and TRBJ2-4 gives the full variable domain: AAGVIQSPRHLIKEKRETATLKCYPIPRHDTVYWYQQGPGQDPQFLISFYEKMQSDKGSIPDRFSAQQFSDYHSELNMSSLELGDSALYFCASSLVGRAKNIQYFGAGTRLSVL.